The rows below give T cell receptor beta chains drawn from one sample of a study of blood T cell repertoires in COVID-19. The protocol was immunoSEQ multiplex PCR, while the TCRdb copy is restricted to in-frame clones and leaves out a portion. The data contain fewer than 250,000 clones, 88% of them singletons. Sequencing was carried out using peripheral blood. Source of these receptors: an older man with acute or convalescent COVID-19. CDR3s include the opening cysteine and the closing phenylalanine or tryptophan. The order of the fields is clone size, D gene, V gene, J gene, CDR3 DNA, CDR3 protein. A D gene is named only where the DNA matches it firmly. A row's size may be missing; if present it is once, few, many or a size class.

.,TRBD1,TRBV19,TRBJ2-5,TGTGCCAGTAGTTCCGGTCAGGGGGTGTGGGAGACCCAGTACTTC,CASSSGQGVWETQYF
.,TRBD2,TRBV7-9,TRBJ2-3,TGTGCCAGCAGCCCGGGACTAGGGAGCACAGATACGCAGTATTTT,CASSPGLGSTDTQYF
.,.,TRBV7-2,TRBJ2-1,TGTGCCAGCAAGGTTTACCCTACGGGAAATGAGCAGTTCTTC,CASKVYPTGNEQFF
.,.,TRBV5-4,TRBJ1-1,TGTGCCAGCAGGAGGTCCGGGGGGCTGTTCACTGAAGCTTTCTTT,CASRRSGGLFTEAFF
few,.,TRBV5-1,TRBJ1-6,TGCGCCAGCAGCTTGGCAGGGTATTCACCCCTCCACTTT,CASSLAGYSPLHF
.,TRBD2,TRBV3-1/TRBV3-2,TRBJ2-1,TGTGCCAGCAGCCAAGATCTGGGCGGGAGAGGCAGCAATGAGCAGTTCTTC,CASSQDLGGRGSNEQFF
once,TRBD1,TRBV5-4,TRBJ1-3,TGTGCAAGCAATACAGGGGGGTACGGAAACACCATATATTTT,CASNTGGYGNTIYF
.,.,TRBV3-1/TRBV3-2,TRBJ2-7,TGTGCCAGCAGCCAAGATAGTCCCTCTGAGCAGTACTTC,CASSQDSPSEQYF
.,.,TRBV3-1/TRBV3-2,TRBJ2-1,TGTGCCAGCAGCCAAGACCCCAGGGGCCAGGGGCAGTTCTTC,CASSQDPRGQGQFF
few,TRBD1,TRBV9,TRBJ2-6,TGTGCCAGCAGCGGCGGGACAGGGGGCTTAAATGCTGGGGCCAACGTCCTGACTTTC,CASSGGTGGLNAGANVLTF
.,.,TRBV6-5,TRBJ1-2,TGTGCCAGCAGTTACTCGGCCGGGAACTATGGCTACACCTTC,CASSYSAGNYGYTF
.,.,TRBV5-8,TRBJ1-5,TGTGCCAGCAGCTTGGGACTTCTGAGCAATCAGCCCCAGCATTTT,CASSLGLLSNQPQHF
.,TRBD1,TRBV7-9,TRBJ1-4,TGTGCCAGCAGCGTCTCGGGCAGGGGGGAAAAACTGTTTTTT,CASSVSGRGEKLFF
.,.,TRBV11-2,TRBJ1-1,TGTGCCAGCAGCTTCGCAGGTGAAGCTTTCTTT,CASSFAGEAFF
once,TRBD2,TRBV5-1,TRBJ2-3,TGCGCCAGCAGCACAAGACTAGCGGGAGTGGCAGATACGCAGTATTTT,CASSTRLAGVADTQYF
.,TRBD1,TRBV6-5,TRBJ1-4,TGTGCCAGCAGTAGGACCGGGACAGACGAGGAAAAACTGTTTTTT,CASSRTGTDEEKLFF
once,.,TRBV6-2/TRBV6-3,TRBJ1-5,TGTGCCAGCAGTTACGCAGTCTCTTGGGCCAGCCTCAATCAGCCCCAGCATTTT,CASSYAVSWASLNQPQHF
.,.,TRBV7-5,TRBJ1-3,TGTGTCAGAAGCTTGGTGGCCCTAGAGGCCCCTTTCTCTGGAAACACCATATATTTT,CVRSLVALEAPFSGNTIYF
.,.,TRBV28,TRBJ1-6,TGTGCCAGCAGTTTCCAGGGGAAGGGTTCACCCCTCCACTTT,CASSFQGKGSPLHF
.,TRBD1,TRBV2,TRBJ1-6,TGTGCCAGCATACAGGGGTGGAATTCACCCCTCCACTTT,CASIQGWNSPLHF
.,TRBD2,TRBV5-1,TRBJ2-5,TGCGCCAGCAGCGGGAAGACTAGCGGGAGCGGTGAGACCCAGTACTTC,CASSGKTSGSGETQYF
.,.,TRBV6-5,TRBJ1-5,TGTGCCAGCAGTCCTCAGACAAGCAATCAGCCCCAGCATTTT,CASSPQTSNQPQHF
few,TRBD1,TRBV7-9,TRBJ1-4,TGTGCCAGCAGCTTAGCTTTAGCACAGGGGAAAGAAAAACTGTTTTTT,CASSLALAQGKEKLFF
.,.,TRBV6-5,TRBJ2-7,TGTGCCAGCGGATTTACTAGAGCCTACGAGCAGTACTTC,CASGFTRAYEQYF
.,.,TRBV6-5,TRBJ1-1,TGTGCCAGCAGTACCCAGGGGCGTTGGACTGAAGCTTTCTTT,CASSTQGRWTEAFF
many,.,TRBV9,TRBJ2-5,TGTGCCAGCAGCGGGACCACTAGAAAAGAAGAGACCCAGTACTTC,CASSGTTRKEETQYF
.,.,TRBV5-1,TRBJ2-2,TGCGCCAGCAGCCCGAATCAGGGGACCGGGGAGCTGTTTTTT,CASSPNQGTGELFF
.,.,TRBV29-1,TRBJ2-7,TGCAGCGTGAGGAATTTAAGCTCCTACGAGCAGTACTTC,CSVRNLSSYEQYF
.,TRBD2,TRBV15,TRBJ2-5,TGTGCCACCAGCAGAGAGGGGACCGGGACTAGAAGGGTTTTGGAGACCCAGTACTTC,CATSREGTGTRRVLETQYF
.,TRBD2,TRBV4-3,TRBJ2-2,TGCGCCAGCAGCCAAGCGGCGGGAGGGTCTGGCGGGGAGCTGTTTTTT,CASSQAAGGSGGELFF
.,.,TRBV2,TRBJ1-3,TGTGCCAGCACCCAAAGGGGCTACACCATATATTTT,CASTQRGYTIYF
once,.,TRBV5-6,TRBJ2-5,TGTGCCAGCAGCTGGACAGAAGAGACCCAGTACTTC,CASSWTEETQYF
few,.,TRBV5-1,TRBJ2-5,TGCGCCAGCAGCTTGGTGGCATTACAAGAGACCCAGTACTTC,CASSLVALQETQYF
.,TRBD2,TRBV28,TRBJ2-7,TGTGCCAGCAGTGGCCCTGGCGCTAGCGGGAGAATAAGGTACGAGCAGTACTTC,CASSGPGASGRIRYEQYF
.,TRBD1,TRBV19,TRBJ1-5,TGTGCCAGCGGAAGTGGACAGGGGCGATTATATAGCAATCAGCCCCAGCATTTT,CASGSGQGRLYSNQPQHF
many,.,TRBV3-1/TRBV3-2,TRBJ2-5,TGTGCCAGCAGCCAGTTTGAGGAGACCCAGTACTTC,CASSQFEETQYF
.,.,TRBV5-5,TRBJ2-1,TGTGCCAGCAGCTTGGAGAGCGGAACCTACAATGAGCAGTTCTTC,CASSLESGTYNEQFF
once,.,TRBV3-1/TRBV3-2,TRBJ2-4,TGTGCCAGCAGCAAGGGACTCCTAGCCAAAAACATTCAGTACTTC,CASSKGLLAKNIQYF
.,.,TRBV19,TRBJ1-1,TGTGCCAGTAGTATAGATGCACGTCGACAGATGAACACTGAAGCTTTCTTT,CASSIDARRQMNTEAFF
.,.,TRBV15,TRBJ2-2,TGTGCCACCAGCAGAGATCCGACGGCGGGATCCGGGGAGCTGTTTTTT,CATSRDPTAGSGELFF
few,.,TRBV6-5,TRBJ2-5,TGTGCCAGCGATCAGGGGTTTCGGAAAGAGACCCAGTACTTC,CASDQGFRKETQYF
few,.,TRBV12-3/TRBV12-4,TRBJ2-7,TGTGCCAGCAGTTTATTAGTTTACGAGCAGTACTTC,CASSLLVYEQYF
.,TRBD1,TRBV5-4,TRBJ1-2,TGTGCCAGCAGCTCCCGGGACAGGGGGCTACATGGCTACACCTTC,CASSSRDRGLHGYTF
few,TRBD1,TRBV18,TRBJ2-7,TGTGCCAGCTCACCACCTGTTTCAGGGGGTCCTTCCTACGAGCAGTACTTC,CASSPPVSGGPSYEQYF
.,.,TRBV19,TRBJ1-1,TGTGCCAGTAGTACACGGTCACGAAACACTGAAGCTTTCTTT,CASSTRSRNTEAFF
.,TRBD1,TRBV7-9,TRBJ1-5,TGTGCCAGCAGCCGTGGACAGGGCAGGAGCAATCAGCCCCAGCATTTT,CASSRGQGRSNQPQHF
.,.,TRBV6-5,TRBJ1-5,TGTGCCAGCAGTTACTCTTGGGACAACAATCAGCCCCAGCATTTT,CASSYSWDNNQPQHF
.,TRBD2,TRBV6-2/TRBV6-3,TRBJ2-1,TGTGCCAGCAGTTCCGCTATCGGACTAGCGGGAGCCAATGAGCAGTTCTTC,CASSSAIGLAGANEQFF
.,.,TRBV2,TRBJ2-1,TGTGCCAGCAGTGGGCAGACCTACAATGAGCAGTTCTTC,CASSGQTYNEQFF
.,.,TRBV7-9,TRBJ2-5,TGTGCCAGCAGCCGTACGGGGGAGACCCAGTACTTC,CASSRTGETQYF
.,TRBD1,TRBV7-2,TRBJ2-2,TGTGCCAGCAGCCCCCGACAGGGTAGCGGGGAGCTGTTTTTT,CASSPRQGSGELFF
.,.,TRBV19,TRBJ2-5,TGTGCCAGTAGTGCGGGCCCCTTGGAGACCCAGTACTTC,CASSAGPLETQYF
.,.,TRBV2,TRBJ1-2,TGTGCCAGCAGCGTACAGGCTAACTATGGCTACACCTTC,CASSVQANYGYTF
.,.,TRBV5-1,TRBJ2-3,TGCGCCAGCAGCTTGCCTTCGGGAGCTAGCACAGATACGCAGTATTTT,CASSLPSGASTDTQYF
.,.,TRBV6-5,TRBJ2-7,TGTGCCAGCACCGAAAACGGGGGTTCCTACGAGCAGTACTTC,CASTENGGSYEQYF
once,.,TRBV5-1,TRBJ2-2,TGCGCCAGCAGCTTGGGAGACTTCAACGCCGGGGAGCTGTTTTTT,CASSLGDFNAGELFF
few,TRBD1,TRBV28,TRBJ1-5,TGTGCCAGCAGGCAGACAGGGAATCAGCCCCAGCATTTT,CASRQTGNQPQHF
.,.,TRBV10-3,TRBJ2-7,TGTGCCATCAGTGGGCCCCATTCCCAGGGCTCCTACGAGCAGTACTTC,CAISGPHSQGSYEQYF
.,.,TRBV4-3,TRBJ1-5,TGCGCCAGCAGCCAGAGCGACAGCGGCAATCAGCCCCAGCATTTT,CASSQSDSGNQPQHF
.,TRBD2,TRBV2,TRBJ2-7,TGTGCCAGCCGGCGGGAGTCGGACGAGCAGTACTTC,CASRRESDEQYF